The 31 T cell receptor beta chains presented below share a single source sample, sequenced in a study of T cell responses to AZD1222 COVID-19 vaccine. TCRdb keeps only in-frame clones here, not all; method: immunoSEQ multiplex PCR. This sample yields about 170,000 clones, of which 85% to 95% are seen a single time; about 3.9% belongs to the top ten. The sequencing here drew on peripheral blood, taken on day 0 of AZD1222 vaccination. The receptors were gathered from an adult in good health.

The chain joins TRBV4-1 to TRBJ2-2; D is possibly TRBD1 (5 bases). Trimming removed 0 bases at V and 5 bases at J, with 16 bases between. CDR1 and CDR2 (germline): MGHRA, YSYEKL. The CDR3 contains 17 residues. CDR3 loop: CASSQERQGVGTGELFF. The CDR3 DNA is TGCGCCAGCAGCCAAGAACGTCAAGGGGTCGGGACCGGGGAGCTGTTTTTT.

V gene TRBV19 combines with J gene TRBJ2-7, with a tentative D call TRBD1 (5 bases). With 3 bases removed from V and 3 bases from J, the gap between germline ends came to 9 bases. The CDR3 length is 13 residues. Germline CDR1 and CDR2: LNHDA and SQIVND (reference sequence). The chain's CDR3 is CASSIQQGYEQYF. CDR3 coding DNA: TGTGCCAGTAGTATCCAGCAGGGCTACGAGCAGTACTTC. The variable domain in full, completed from reference TRBV19 and TRBJ2-7, reads DGGITQSPKYLFRKEGQNVTLSCEQNLNHDAMYWYRQDPGQGLRLIYYSQIVNDFQKGDIAEGYSVSREKKESFPLTVTSAQKNPTAFYLCASSIQQGYEQYFGPGTRLTVT.

This chain connects TRBV6-5 to TRBJ2-2; D is undetermined. Trimming removed 7 bases at V and 4 bases at J, with 7 bases between. Germline assignment: CDR1 MNHEY and CDR2 SVGAGI. The CDR3 is 12 amino acids. The CDR3 sequence is CASTLSTGELFF. The CDR3 DNA reads as TGTGCCAGCACCCTGAGCACCGGGGAGCTGTTTTTT.

This chain joins TRBV19 and TRBJ2-5, with TRBD1 identical over 9 bases. CDR1 is LNHDA and CDR2 is SQIVND in the germline V gene (reference sequence). With 3 bases clipped from V and 2 bases from J, the junction kept 4 bases outside the gene matches. CDR3 size: 15 residues. CDR3 coding DNA: TGTGCCAGTAGTATCGCCGGGACAGGGCAAGAGACCCAGTACTTC. This gives the protein CASSIAGTGQETQYF.

The chain recombines TRBV12-3 or TRBV12-4 with TRBJ1-6, with D perhaps matching TRBD1 (5 bases). The CDR3 is 13 amino acids. V was clipped by 6 bases and J by 10 bases, with 13 bases between them. CDR3 coding DNA: TGTGCCAGCAGGAGGGACTTGCTATCACCCCTCCACTTT. This encodes CASRRDLLSPLHF.

This clone was seen only a few times. The chain combines TRBV11-2 with TRBJ2-3; TRBD1 is a possible D gene (6 bases). V was pared by 2 bases and J by 2 bases, with 14 bases between. The length of the CDR3 is 16 residues. Germline CDR1 is SGHAT and CDR2 is FQNNGV. CDR3 residues: CASSLRVTGPTDTQYF. CDR3 DNA: TGTGCCAGCAGCTTAAGAGTGACAGGACCCACAGATACGCAGTATTTT. The whole variable domain, filled in from reference TRBV11-2 and TRBJ2-3, reads EAGVAQSPRYKIIEKRQSVAFWCNPISGHATLYWYQQILGQGPKLLIQFQNNGVVDDSQLPKDRFSAERLKGVDSTLKIQPAKLEDSAVYLCASSLRVTGPTDTQYFGPGTRLTVL.

V is TRBV13 and J is TRBJ1-1; TRBD1 is a possible D gene (5 bases). This CDR3 is 16 amino acids long. The V end was cut by 2 bases, the J end by 4 bases, with 17 bases between. Germline assignment: CDR1 PRHDT and CDR2 FYEKMQ (reference sequence). CDR3 sequence (DNA): TGTGCCAGCAGCTTAACGCAGGGAGGGCAGCGCACTGAAGCTTTCTTT. This gives the protein CASSLTQGGQRTEAFF. Full variable domain (outside the CDR3, taken from reference TRBV13 and TRBJ1-1): AAGVIQSPRHLIKEKRETATLKCYPIPRHDTVYWYQQGPGQDPQFLISFYEKMQSDKGSIPDRFSAQQFSDYHSELNMSSLELGDSALYFCASSLTQGGQRTEAFFGQGTRLTVV.

The sample holds one count of this clone. The genes are TRBV14 and TRBJ2-5; 11 bases are shared with TRBD1. From germline, CDR1 is SGHDN and CDR2 FVKESK. The CDR3 is made up of 17 amino acids. With V trimmed by 4 bases and J by 4 bases, 11 bases remained unmatched. The CDR3 DNA reads as TGTGCCAGCAGCCCGTGGACAGGGGGCATGGGAGGAGAGACCCAGTACTTC. Its translation: CASSPWTGGMGGETQYF.

The V and J genes are TRBV7-2 and TRBJ2-5, with D uncertain. Trimming took 4 bases from V and 1 from J, leaving 7 bases between them. The V gene's germline CDR1 is SGHTA and CDR2 FQGNSA. The length of the CDR3 is 13 residues. In DNA, the CDR3 is TGTGCCAGCAGCTCGAGACCCCAAGAGACCCAGTACTTC. This sequence encodes CASSSRPQETQYF.

The chain joins TRBV10-1 to TRBJ2-1; D is unclear. The CDR3 totals 14 residues. CDR1 and CDR2 from the germline V gene are WNHNN and SYGVQD (reference sequence). Trimming took off 2 bases at V and 4 bases at J, with 9 bases between the two ends. This chain's CDR3 is CASSEGASYNEQFF. CDR3 coding DNA: TGCGCCAGCAGTGAGGGAGCGTCATACAATGAGCAGTTCTTC.

This rearrangement joins TRBV2 to TRBJ1-1; 8 positions match TRBD1. Germline CDR1 reads SNHLY; CDR2 reads FYNNEI. V was pared by 11 bases and J by 3 bases, with 5 bases of the junction left unmatched. This CDR3 is built from 12 residues. CDR3 in DNA: TGTGCCGCTACAGGGGGGTACACTGAAGCTTTCTTT. It encodes CAATGGYTEAFF.

The CDR3 region has the DNA TGTGCCTCCAACACTGAAGCTTTCTTT. Translated: CASNTEAFF. This chain links TRBV21-1 with TRBJ1-1. TRBV21-1 is given as a pseudogene. The CDR3 has 9 amino acids.

V is TRBV5-1 and J is TRBJ1-6; D gene unclear. Germline CDR1 reads SGHRS; CDR2 reads YFSETQ. The CDR3 contains 13 residues. V was trimmed by 5 bases and J by 13 bases, leaving 16 bases between them. The CDR3 region is CASSYARTPPLHF. For the CDR3, the DNA is TGCGCCAGCAGTTACGCCAGGACCCCCCCCCTCCACTTT.

The J gene is TRBJ2-2, the V gene TRBV11-2; 8 bases match TRBD1. Germline loops: CDR1 SGHAT, CDR2 FQNNGV. V lost 0 bases, J lost 7 bases, and 10 bases stayed unmatched. The CDR3 extends over 17 amino acids. CDR3 bases: TGTGCCAGCAGCTTAGATGGCCAGGGGGCGCGTGGCGGGGAGCTGTTTTTT. Translated: CASSLDGQGARGGELFF.

The gene calls are TRBV15 and TRBJ2-4; no clear D gene. The germline V gene has CDR1 LNHNV and CDR2 YYDKDF (reference sequence). The CDR3 is 16 residues long. With 5 bases removed from V and 0 bases from J, the gap between germline ends came to 14 bases. For the CDR3, the DNA is TGTGCCACCAGCGAATTATGGGGTCTAGCCAAAAACATTCAGTACTTC. Its protein is CATSELWGLAKNIQYF.

This clone came up once. The gene calls are TRBV5-8 and TRBJ1-1, with a tentative D call TRBD1 (5 bases). The V gene's germline CDR1 is SGHTS and CDR2 YDEGEE. The CDR3 is 13 amino acids. Trimming took 0 bases from V and 4 from J, leaving 7 bases between them. Here the CDR3 reads CASSLGGGTEAFF. The CDR3, as DNA: TGTGCCAGCAGCTTGGGGGGGGGCACTGAAGCTTTCTTT.

This clone was seen a single time. Within the sample, other DNA sequences also encode this same CDR3. V usage is TRBV24-1 and J usage is TRBJ2-1, with unresolved D. V lost 2 bases and J lost 4, with 5 bases in between. CDR1 KGHDR and CDR2 SFDVKD come from the germline V gene. The CDR3 totals 13 residues. CDR3 bases: TGTGCCACCAGTGATTCCGGATACAATGAGCAGTTCTTC. This translates into CATSDSGYNEQFF.

This chain's CDR3 is CASSHRGPINYGYTF. CDR3 DNA sequence: TGTGCCAGCAGTCACAGGGGGCCTATTAACTATGGCTACACCTTC. The rearrangement joins TRBV27 to TRBJ1-2; 9 bases agree with TRBD1. Germline CDR1 MNHEY, CDR2 SMNVEV (reference sequence). V gave up 5 bases and J gave up 1 base; unmatched junction bases: 5. This CDR3 comprises 15 residues.

This chain connects TRBV29-1 to TRBJ2-1; 9 bases line up with TRBD2. The CDR3 length is 18 residues. The trim removed 1 base at V and 0 bases at J, leaving 10 bases unmatched. Germline V lookup: CDR1 SQVTM, CDR2 ANQGSEA. The CDR3 loop reads CSVEAAGREGNSYNEQFF. The CDR3 coding sequence is TGCAGCGTTGAAGCCGCTGGGCGGGAGGGTAACTCCTACAATGAGCAGTTCTTC.

The chain couples TRBV5-1 to TRBJ1-2; TRBD1 matches 8 bases. Germline CDR1 reads SGHRS; CDR2 reads YFSETQ. This CDR3 has 17 amino acids. Trimming cost V 4 bases and J 6 bases; bases outside gene matches: 17. Here the CDR3 DNA reads TGCGCCAGCAGCCGGGGGGCGACAGGGGCGGGATCCGATGGCTACACCTTC. It is translated as CASSRGATGAGSDGYTF.

V usage is TRBV7-6 and J usage is TRBJ2-1, with 14 bases that match TRBD2. Per germline, CDR1 SGHVS and CDR2 FNYEAQ. V shed 5 bases, J shed 6 bases, and the junction held 15 bases outside the gene matches. The CDR3 extends over 19 amino acids. CDR3 sequence: CASSIPGTSGGRWFNEQFF. CDR3 nucleotides: TGTGCCAGCAGCATCCCCGGGACTAGCGGGGGTAGGTGGTTCAATGAGCAGTTCTTC.

The rearrangement uses TRBV11-2 and TRBJ2-1; 10 bases line up with TRBD2. This CDR3 is built from 16 residues. Trimming at V came to 6 bases and at J to 5 bases, leaving 10 bases not matched to a gene. Germline-derived CDR1 and CDR2 are SGHAT and FQNNGV. CDR3 bases: TGTGCCAGCAGTGCTGAGACTAGCGGGCCGAACAATGAGCAGTTCTTC. Protein: CASSAETSGPNNEQFF.

V gene TRBV18 combines with J gene TRBJ2-7; the match to TRBD2 covers 16 bases. The CDR3 loop spans 18 amino acids. The ends lost 3 bases at V and 6 bases at J; junction bases unmatched: 11. In germline, CDR1 is KGHSH, CDR2 LQKENI. The CDR3 reads CASSPGLAGGPVRSEQYF. In DNA, the CDR3 is TGTGCCAGCTCACCGGGACTAGCGGGAGGGCCGGTCCGCAGCGAGCAGTACTTC.

CDR3 in amino acids: CASKVDRTGFNEKLFF. The DNA for the CDR3 is TGTGCCAGTAAAGTAGATAGGACAGGGTTTAATGAAAAACTGTTTTTT. The chain is built from TRBV19 and TRBJ1-4, with 8 bases aligning to TRBD1. This CDR3 is 16 amino acids long. CDR1 and CDR2 (germline): LNHDA, SQIVND (reference sequence). With V trimmed by 7 bases and J by 4 bases, 11 bases remained unmatched.

This sequence joins TRBV5-1 and TRBJ1-2, with D unclear. There are 12 residues in the CDR3. V lost 5 bases and J lost 6, with 11 bases in between. Germline CDR1 and CDR2: SGHRS and YFSETQ. CDR3 sequence (DNA): TGCGCCAGCAGGGGAGGTGAGCATGGCTACACCTTC. This translates into CASRGGEHGYTF.

The CDR3 here is CASSISGTGSNQPQHF. CDR3 in DNA: TGTGCCAGTAGTATCTCCGGGACAGGGAGCAATCAGCCCCAGCATTTT. The genes are TRBV19 and TRBJ1-5; 9 nucleotides line up with TRBD1. Losses at the gene ends were 3 bases for V and 1 base for J; bases not matched to a gene: 4. Germline V gene sequence: CDR1 LNHDA, CDR2 SQIVND (reference sequence). CDR3 length: 16 amino acids.

The chain recombines TRBV27 with TRBJ1-1; no clear D gene. The CDR3 is 12 residues long. V was clipped by 7 bases and J by 1 base, with 7 bases between them. CDR1 and CDR2 (germline): MNHEY, SMNVEV (reference sequence). The CDR3 DNA follows: TGTGCCAGCACTAATGGGAACACTGAAGCTTTCTTT. Amino acid sequence: CASTNGNTEAFF.

The CDR3 protein is CSVGGIRGRPQNIQYF. CDR3 DNA: TGCAGCGTTGGAGGAATTAGGGGGCGCCCCCAAAACATTCAGTACTTC. The chain has TRBV29-1 and TRBJ2-4; 7 bases fit TRBD1. The trim removed 4 bases at V and 5 bases at J, leaving 14 bases unmatched. Germline lookup yields CDR1 SQVTM and CDR2 ANQGSEA. This CDR3 is 16 amino acids long. The variable domain in full, with the rest retrieved from reference TRBV29-1 and TRBJ2-4, is SAVISQKPSRDICQRGTSLTIQCQVDSQVTMMFWYRQQPGQSLTLIATANQGSEATYESGFVIDKFPISRPNLTFSTLTVSNMSPEDSSIYLCSVGGIRGRPQNIQYFGAGTRLSVL.

V and J are TRBV7-9 and TRBJ2-7; D gene unclear. CDR1 and CDR2 (germline): SEHNR, FQNEAQ (reference sequence). The CDR3 has 15 amino acids. Trimming took 5 bases from V and 4 from J, leaving 18 bases between them. The CDR3 sequence: CASSPPGVRQYEQYF. The CDR3 DNA follows: TGTGCCAGCAGCCCCCCGGGCGTGCGGCAGTACGAGCAGTACTTC. Drawing the rest from reference TRBV7-9 and TRBJ2-7, the complete variable domain is DTGVSQNPRHKITKRGQNVTFRCDPISEHNRLYWYRQTLGQGPEFLTYFQNEAQLEKSRLLSDRFSAERPKGSFSTLEIQRTEQGDSAMYLCASSPPGVRQYEQYFGPGTRLTVT.

The rearrangement uses TRBV6-5 and TRBJ2-5; a possible D gene is TRBD1 (5 bases). Trimming removed 8 bases at V and 1 base at J, with 14 bases between. Germline V gene lookup returns CDR1 MNHEY and CDR2 SVGAGI. CDR3 size: 14 residues. The CDR3 DNA sequence: TGTGCCAGCTACCCAGGGAAGGCCCAAGAGACCCAGTACTTC. Residues: CASYPGKAQETQYF.

The CDR3 protein is CASSFNLQETQYF. CDR3 nucleotide sequence: TGTGCCAGCAGCTTTAACTTACAAGAGACCCAGTACTTC. This sequence joins TRBV11-2 and TRBJ2-5, with D hard to call. This CDR3 has 13 residues. Trimming stripped 3 bases from V and 2 bases from J, with 7 bases between. The V gene's germline CDR1 is SGHAT and CDR2 FQNNGV.